The clone carrying this T cell receptor beta chain was observed a few times. Its matching antigen is unknown. PCR amplification relied on 60 Vbeta primers (plus 13 Jbeta primers). The repertoire was sequenced with immunoSEQ multiplex PCR; TCRdb's copy has only in-frame clones and lacks some. The sample has under 250,000 clones, roughly 85% seen once; the top ten hold less than 2.5%. The data derive from a study of cytomegalovirus exposure and HLA in healthy donors. Study-level points and caveats: Cytomegalovirus-associated TCR beta chains were listed, numbering 150 to 200. As was reported, the classifier diagnosed cytomegalovirus status with high specificity and sensitivity.

The specimen was PBMCs. This TCR was sampled from a woman in her forties or fifties in good health and CMV-seronegative.

CDR3 nucleotide sequence: TGTGCCAGCAGCCCCCCGGGACAACTAAGACACAATGAGCAGTTCTTC. It is translated as CASSPPGQLRHNEQFF. The chain links TRBV11-3 to TRBJ2-1, with D possibly matching TRBD1 (6 bases). There are 16 residues in the CDR3. Trimming stripped 5 bases from V and 5 bases from J, with 19 bases between. Per the germline V gene, CDR1 is SGHNT and CDR2 is YENEEA.